This T cell receptor (beta chain) was sequenced in a study of breast tumors, draining lymph nodes, adjacent tissues. Samples came from axillary lymph nodes draining the breast cancer. TCRdb reanalysed the multiplex PCR reads using MiXCR and keeps one entry per CDR3 protein. Among approximately 200,000 distinct CDR3 sequences listed, over 25% were seen once. The CDR3 length is 16 residues. V was pared by 2 bases and J by 2 bases, with 7 bases of the junction left unmatched. Looked up from germline, CDR1 is KGHSH and CDR2 is LQKENI. This clonotype has only a few counts. The chain couples TRBV18 to TRBJ1-2; TRBD1 aligns across 8 bases. The sequenced sample consisted of axillary lymph node tissue. This TCR came from a female donor with breast cancer. Some clones in this sample may be carry-over from other donors' samples. The CDR3 protein is CASSPAPGGVNYGYTF. The CDR3 nucleotides read TGTGCCAGCTCACCAGCCCCAGGGGGCGTAAACTATGGCTACACCTTC.